This TCR beta chain was captured by sequencing in a study of blood T cell repertoires in COVID-19. Study-level information: Specimens from acute and convalescent COVID-19 originated in the United States, Italy and Spain. PBMCs, B-cell-depleted T cells, or T cells provided the cDNA or gDNA that made up the material.

Under the authors' procedure: The assay estimated nucleated cells by amplifying reference gene primers. Data came from immunoSEQ multiplex PCR; TCRdb stores just in-frame clones and leaves some out. Clonal size and the V and J genes are those of that table, whereas D and trimming came from the DNA. The data hold 60,000 to 95,000 clones, with around 74% observed a single time. This CDR3 is built from 15 residues. Germline V gene lookup returns CDR1 MGHDK and CDR2 SYGVNS. The ends lost 3 bases at V and 7 bases at J; junction bases unmatched: 9. The sequencing input was peripheral blood. The rearrangement uses TRBV25-1 and TRBJ2-3; 8 bases align to TRBD1. This TCR was recovered from a human donor with acute or convalescent COVID-19. The donor label of this sample is uncertain. The CDR3 nucleotides read TGTGCCAGCAGTGACAGGGGGCGCATGTGGAATACGCAGTATTTT. Translation gives CASSDRGRMWNTQYF.